Listed below are T cell receptor beta chains from one sample, sequenced in a study of blood T cell repertoires in COVID-19. Some clones are missing from TCRdb's copy, which holds only in-frame ones; the method was immunoSEQ multiplex PCR. The sample lists about 82,000 clones, around 89% seen once, with roughly 1% in the top ten. Sequences were obtained from PBMCs or T cells enriched from blood (not recorded which). The source of these receptors is a woman in her forties or fifties with acute COVID-19. CDR3s include the opening cysteine and the closing phenylalanine or tryptophan. The order of the fields is D gene, V gene, J gene, clone size, CDR3 DNA, CDR3 protein. The D gene is left open where the match is weak. The size field is filled for only some rows; it gives once, few, many or a size class.

>TRBD1|TRBV5-6|TRBJ2-1|once
TGTGCCAGCAGCTTGGGGACAGGGGCCTACAATGAGCAGTTCTTC
CASSLGTGAYNEQFF
>TRBD1|TRBV5-1|TRBJ1-2|NA
TGCGCCAGCAGCTTGTCGACAGGGAACTATGGCTACACCTTC
CASSLSTGNYGYTF
>NA|TRBV7-2|TRBJ2-1|NA
TGTGCCAGCAGCCTCCGAGTTTTAAATGAGCAGTTCTTC
CASSLRVLNEQFF
>NA|TRBV19|TRBJ2-1|once
TGTGCCAGTAGTATAGGCAGGGAAAAGGGTGAGCAGTTCTTC
CASSIGREKGEQFF
>TRBD1|TRBV11-1|TRBJ1-6|NA
TGTGCCAGCAGCACCGACAGGGCAGGCTCACCCCTCCACTTT
CASSTDRAGSPLHF
>TRBD1|TRBV7-9|TRBJ1-6|NA
TGTGCCAGCAGTCCCGGGACAGAATTTAATTCACCCCTCCACTTT
CASSPGTEFNSPLHF
>NA|TRBV5-4|TRBJ1-3|NA
TGTGCCAGCAGCTTGGACGCGACTGGAAACACCATATATTTT
CASSLDATGNTIYF
>NA|TRBV28|TRBJ2-7|NA
TGCGCTTGCGAGGGAGACACTAACTCCTACGAGCAGTACTTC
CACEGDTNSYEQYF
>TRBD1|TRBV7-9|TRBJ1-3|NA
TGTGCCAGCAGCTTAGACAGGGGAGGAAACACCATATATTTT
CASSLDRGGNTIYF
>NA|TRBV2|TRBJ1-6|NA
TGTGCCAGCAGGGACAGTTTTTGGTCACCCCTCCACTTT
CASRDSFWSPLHF
>TRBD2|TRBV7-3|TRBJ2-1|NA
TGTGCCAGCAGCTTAAGAGGGGCAGGTCCGGGACTAGCGGGACAGTCCTACAATGAGCAGTTCTTC
CASSLRGAGPGLAGQSYNEQFF
>NA|TRBV7-8|TRBJ1-2|NA
TGTGCCAGCAGCCTGGGGGGATCCTATGGCTACACCTTC
CASSLGGSYGYTF
>TRBD1|TRBV19|TRBJ2-1|NA
TGTGCCAGTAGTATAGCCCTTCGGACAGGAGCCTACAATGAGCAGTTCTTC
CASSIALRTGAYNEQFF
>TRBD1|TRBV19|TRBJ1-2|NA
TGTGCCAGTAGTGTCCAGTTGGGACAGGACCACTATGGCTACACCTTC
CASSVQLGQDHYGYTF
>NA|TRBV7-9|TRBJ1-1|NA
TGTGCCAGCAGCTTACCCGGGGTTAGTGAGGCTTTCTTT
CASSLPGVSEAFF
>NA|TRBV14|TRBJ1-2|NA
TGTGCCAGCAGCCAGCAGGTCTGGAACTATGGCTACACCTTC
CASSQQVWNYGYTF
>TRBD1|TRBV5-1|TRBJ1-2|NA
TGCGCCAGCAGCTTTACGGACAGGGGGCTAAACTATGGCTACACCTTC
CASSFTDRGLNYGYTF
>NA|TRBV7-9|TRBJ1-1|NA
TGTGCCAGCAGCTTTTATGCTAGGCAAGCTTTCTTT
CASSFYARQAFF
>NA|TRBV4-1|TRBJ1-1|few
TGCGCCAGCAGCCAGGGGCAGAACACTGAAGCTTTCTTT
CASSQGQNTEAFF
>NA|TRBV7-2|TRBJ1-4|once
TGTGCCAGCAGCTCAAAAACAGGGTATCCTAATGAAAAACTGTTTTTT
CASSSKTGYPNEKLFF
>TRBD2|TRBV6-6|TRBJ2-1|NA
TGTGCCAGCAGTTTTAGACTAGCGGGAGGGTATGAGCAGTTCTTC
CASSFRLAGGYEQFF
>NA|TRBV28|TRBJ1-1|NA
TGTGCCAGCAGTTTTGGGACTTTCGGATGGGCTTTCTTT
CASSFGTFGWAFF
>NA|TRBV19|TRBJ1-5|NA
TGTGCCAGTAGACGCGGCTTCAATCAGCCCCAGCATTTT
CASRRGFNQPQHF
>NA|TRBV25-1|TRBJ2-7|once
TGTGCCAGCAGTGAGCCAGGGTGGGTATACGAGCAGTACTTC
CASSEPGWVYEQYF
>TRBD1|TRBV18|TRBJ1-4|NA
TGTGCCAGCTCACCCCGACAGGGAACTAATGAAAAACTGTTTTTT
CASSPRQGTNEKLFF
>TRBD1|TRBV24-1|TRBJ2-1|NA
TGTGCCACCAGTGATGGGGGACAGGTCGGTGAGCAGTTCTTC
CATSDGGQVGEQFF
>TRBD1|TRBV11-1|TRBJ1-2|NA
TGTGCCAGCAGCTTAAACCCGGGACAGGTCTATGGCTACACCTTC
CASSLNPGQVYGYTF
>TRBD1|TRBV3-1/TRBV3-2|TRBJ1-2|NA
TGTGCCAGCAGCCAAGGGACAGGGAACTATGGCTACACCTTC
CASSQGTGNYGYTF
>TRBD2|TRBV7-2|TRBJ2-5|NA
TGTGCCAGCAGCTTAGAGCTTATGGGAGGGTTCGGGACCCAGTACTTC
CASSLELMGGFGTQYF
>NA|TRBV5-1|TRBJ2-3|NA
TGCGCCAGCAGCTCCGGAGATACGCAGTATTTT
CASSSGDTQYF
>TRBD2|TRBV7-3|TRBJ2-1|NA
TGTGCCAGCAGCTCAAGCGGGATCCCCTACAATGAGCAGTTCTTC
CASSSSGIPYNEQFF
>NA|TRBV10-3|TRBJ1-2|NA
TGTGCCACCACGAGGGAGCGGGATGGCTACACCTTC
CATTRERDGYTF
>NA|TRBV19|TRBJ2-1|NA
TGTGCCAGTAGTATAGACGGCGGGATCCTCTACAATGAGCAGTTCTTC
CASSIDGGILYNEQFF
>NA|TRBV6-2/TRBV6-3|TRBJ1-1|NA
TGTGCCAGCAGTAACCCGGGGGAGGTCACTGAAGCTTTCTTT
CASSNPGEVTEAFF
>TRBD1|TRBV4-2|TRBJ2-7|NA
TGTGCCAGCAGCCAAGCCAGCCGGGACAGAACCTACGAGCAGTACTTC
CASSQASRDRTYEQYF
>NA|TRBV19|TRBJ2-5|NA
TGTGCCAGTAGTATTAATGGGGCCGGAGAGACCCAGTACTTC
CASSINGAGETQYF
>TRBD1|TRBV6-6|TRBJ1-1|NA
TGTGCCAGCAGTCGTGAACTTCCGGGACAGGGGACCAACACTGAAGCTTTCTTT
CASSRELPGQGTNTEAFF
>TRBD2|TRBV14|TRBJ2-4|NA
TGTGCCAGCAGCCAAGGGGGGGGGAAAAACATTCAGTACTTC
CASSQGGGKNIQYF
>TRBD1|TRBV19|TRBJ1-6|NA
TGTGCCAGTAGTATAGTCGGGGGACAGTCTCACCACTTT
CASSIVGGQSHHF
>NA|TRBV7-6|TRBJ2-7|NA
TGTGCCAGCAGCTTAATGGGGGGATACGAGCAGTACTTC
CASSLMGGYEQYF
>NA|TRBV27|TRBJ1-1|NA
TGTGCCAGCTCCCGGGACTATAACACTGAAGCTTTCTTT
CASSRDYNTEAFF
>TRBD1|TRBV5-1|TRBJ1-4|NA
TGCGCCAGCAGCCGGGGACAGGGCGAAAAACTGTTTTTT
CASSRGQGEKLFF
>NA|TRBV7-2|TRBJ1-4|NA
TGTGCCAGCAGCCCAACACCCCGAACGGAAAAACTGTTTTTT
CASSPTPRTEKLFF
>TRBD2|TRBV5-6|TRBJ2-7|once
TGTGCCAGCAGCCCTGAGCGGGAAAGGTTGTCCGAGCAGTACTTC
CASSPERERLSEQYF
>NA|TRBV5-1|TRBJ1-5|NA
TGCGCCAGCAGCTTAAACTCGCAGGGAAATCAGCCCCAGCATTTT
CASSLNSQGNQPQHF
>NA|TRBV29-1|TRBJ1-1|NA
TGCAGCGTTGCCCCTACAACAGGGTTTGAAGCTTTCTTT
CSVAPTTGFEAFF
>NA|TRBV7-8|TRBJ2-5|NA
TGTGCCAGCAGCTCGCGGGACAGAGAAGAGACCCAGTACTTC
CASSSRDREETQYF
>TRBD1|TRBV27|TRBJ1-2|NA
TGTGCCAGCAGTCCTAAACGACAGGGTCAATACGGCTACACCTTC
CASSPKRQGQYGYTF
>TRBD2|TRBV9|TRBJ2-2|once
TGTGCCAGCAGTGAAGGGACTAGCGGGATCGGGGAGCTGTTTTTT
CASSEGTSGIGELFF
>NA|TRBV5-6|TRBJ2-5|NA
TGTGCCAGCAGCTTGGCTATGGGGGGGACCCAGTACTTC
CASSLAMGGTQYF
>NA|TRBV19|TRBJ2-2|NA
TGTGCCAGTAGTATGGGCCTCACAGGGGAGCTGTTTTTT
CASSMGLTGELFF
>TRBD2|TRBV2|TRBJ2-3|once
TGTGCCAGCAGTGAAGCATGGGCGGGAGGGCCAACAGATACGCAGTATTTT
CASSEAWAGGPTDTQYF